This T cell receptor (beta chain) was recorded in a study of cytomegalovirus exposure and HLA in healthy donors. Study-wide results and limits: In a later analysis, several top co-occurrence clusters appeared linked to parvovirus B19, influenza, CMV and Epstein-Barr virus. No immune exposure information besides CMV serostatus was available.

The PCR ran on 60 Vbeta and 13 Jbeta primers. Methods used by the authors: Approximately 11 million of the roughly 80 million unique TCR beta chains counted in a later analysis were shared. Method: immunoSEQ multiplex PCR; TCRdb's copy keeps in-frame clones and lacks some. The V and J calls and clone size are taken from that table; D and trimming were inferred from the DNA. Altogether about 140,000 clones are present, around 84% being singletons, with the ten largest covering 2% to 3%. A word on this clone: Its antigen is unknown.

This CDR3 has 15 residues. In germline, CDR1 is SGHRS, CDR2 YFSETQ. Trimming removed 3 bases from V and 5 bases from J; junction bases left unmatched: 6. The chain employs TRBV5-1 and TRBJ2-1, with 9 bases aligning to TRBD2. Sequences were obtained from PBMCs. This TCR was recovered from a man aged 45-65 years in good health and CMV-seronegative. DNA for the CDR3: TGCGCCAGCAGCTCCTGGACTAGCGACGACAATGAGCAGTTCTTC. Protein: CASSSWTSDDNEQFF.